Following are 24 T cell receptor beta chains from one sample sequenced in a study of blood T cells in healthy people across ages. Together with a sample-barcoded 5' primer, a J-beta primer mix was included in a second PCR lasting roughly 6 to 12 cycles. TCRdb analysed the 5' RACE reads with MiXCR anew, one entry per CDR3 protein. Of more than 1,400,000 distinct CDR3 sequences in the sample, roughly 45% were seen once. Specimen: blood. Every receptor here comes from a woman in her late teens or twenties in good health.

The V and J genes are TRBV6-2 or TRBV6-3 and TRBJ2-7, with D possibly being TRBD2 (6 bases). Germline V gene sequence: CDR1 MNHEY, CDR2 SVGEGT. The V end was cut by 5 bases, the J end by 6 bases, with 20 bases between. The CDR3 totals 15 residues. CDR3: CASSLPGEILSEQYF. In DNA form, the CDR3 reads TGTGCCAGCAGTCTTCCGGGGGAGATTCTCTCCGAGCAGTACTTC.

This clonotype was seen more than once but under ten times. The chain uses TRBV3-1 and TRBJ2-7; the match to TRBD2 covers 9 bases. The V and J ends lost 4 bases and 2 bases, in that order; junction bases with no gene match: 6. Germline V lookup: CDR1 LGHDT, CDR2 YNNKEL (reference sequence). CDR3 length equals 15 residues. The CDR3 sequence is CASSREVAGAYEQYF. Written as DNA, the CDR3 is TGTGCCAGCAGCCGTGAGGTAGCGGGGGCCTACGAGCAGTACTTC.

A few counts support this clonotype. The chain uses TRBV11-2 and TRBJ2-6; TRBD1 matches at 7 bases. CDR1 is SGHAT, CDR2 FQNNGV, per germline. V lost 8 bases and J lost 2; bases outside the gene matches: 6. The length of the CDR3 is 15 residues. This chain's CDR3 is CASGAQGAGANVLTF. DNA for the CDR3: TGTGCCAGCGGTGCCCAGGGGGCTGGGGCCAACGTCCTGACTTTC.

CDR3 in amino acids: CSARLASEQYF. The CDR3 DNA sequence: TGCAGTGCTAGACTTGCGTCCGAGCAGTACTTC. This chain uses TRBV20-1 with TRBJ2-5, with D unresolved. The assigned J gene may be wrong: the sequence end matches TRBJ2-7 better. There are 11 residues in the CDR3. CDR1 and CDR2 (germline): DFQATT, SNEGSKA (reference sequence).

The sample holds one count of this clonotype. CDR3 nucleotide sequence: TGCGCCAGCAGCTCGCTCGGGGAATACGAGCAGTACTTC. This encodes CASSSLGEYEQYF. V is TRBV5-1 and J is TRBJ2-7; D is possibly TRBD2 (5 bases). The CDR3 spans 13 residues. Germline V gives CDR1 SGHRS, CDR2 YFSETQ. Trimming cost V 3 bases and J 4 bases, with 11 bases left between them.

V and J are TRBV20-1 and TRBJ1-2; a weak D match, TRBD1 (5 bases). This CDR3 has 16 amino acids. Germline CDR1 DFQATT, CDR2 SNEGSKA (reference sequence). V lost 1 base to trimming and J lost 2 bases, with 17 bases between them. CDR3 bases: TGCAGTGCTAGAGGGCCCGGGGGGAGTCAGAACTATGGCTACACCTTC. It specifies CSARGPGGSQNYGYTF.

The chain is built from TRBV27 and TRBJ2-7; 10 bases line up with TRBD1. J gave up 2 bases and V 3 bases, and 4 bases lay outside the gene matches. The CDR3 has 15 residues. The germline CDR1 and CDR2 sequences are MNHEY and SMNVEV (reference sequence). CDR3 sequence reads: CASSFIGTGAYEQYF. As DNA, the CDR3 is TGTGCCAGCAGTTTTATCGGGACAGGGGCCTACGAGCAGTACTTC.

The V and J genes are TRBV20-1 and TRBJ1-5; D perhaps matches TRBD1 (6 bases). Per germline, CDR1 DFQATT and CDR2 SNEGSKA (reference sequence). CDR3 length: 12 amino acids. V lost 5 bases, J lost 7 bases, and 12 bases lay in between. Here the CDR3 reads CSAGQLGQPQHF. DNA for the CDR3: TGCAGTGCTGGACAGTTGGGACAGCCCCAGCATTTT.

The chain combines TRBV7-9 with TRBJ2-1, with TRBD2 as a possible D gene (7 bases). Germline CDR1 reads SEHNR; CDR2 reads FQNEAQ (reference sequence). The V end lost 3 bases, the J end lost 5 bases, and 23 bases lay between the germline ends. CDR3 length equals 18 residues. CDR3 in amino acids: CASSLWGQAGRRDNEQFF. In nucleotides, the CDR3 is TGTGCCAGCAGCTTGTGGGGACAAGCGGGGAGGCGGGACAATGAGCAGTTCTTC.

This clonotype was detected only a few times. CDR3 in amino acids: CASSEWFYGYTF. The CDR3 nucleotides are TGTGCCAGCAGTGAATGGTTCTATGGCTACACCTTC. The gene calls are TRBV6-1 and TRBJ1-2; D ambiguous. This CDR3 region has 12 residues. Germline V gene sequence: CDR1 MNHNS, CDR2 SASEGT. With 2 bases removed from V and 4 bases from J, the gap between germline ends came to 5 bases.

The rearrangement uses TRBV11-3 and TRBJ2-3; a weak D match, TRBD2 (6 bases). Germline CDR1 SGHNT, CDR2 YENEEA. Trimming took off 4 bases at V and 6 bases at J, with 11 bases between the two ends. This CDR3 is built from 13 residues. The DNA for the CDR3 is TGTGCCAGCAGCTCCTTTCGGGGGGATACGCAGTATTTT. It is translated as CASSSFRGDTQYF.

The rearrangement joins TRBV6-5 to TRBJ2-2; D remains ambiguous. This CDR3 is built from 13 residues. CDR1 and CDR2 from the germline V gene are MNHEY and SVGAGI. Trimming took 6 bases from V and 4 from J, leaving 9 bases between them. CDR3 loop: CASSRSGTGELFF. The CDR3 nucleotides are TGTGCCAGCAGCCGTTCTGGCACCGGGGAGCTGTTTTTT.

This clonotype was detected only once. The chain employs TRBV30 and TRBJ1-5, with 7 nucleotides matching TRBD1. The CDR3 has 15 residues. Trimming removed 7 bases from V and 6 bases from J; junction bases left unmatched: 15. Germline V lookup: CDR1 GTSNPN, CDR2 SVGIG (reference sequence). The CDR3 reads CAFASGTVAIQPQHF. CDR3 bases: TGTGCCTTTGCCTCCGGGACAGTGGCTATTCAGCCCCAGCATTTT.

The chain carries TRBV27 and TRBJ2-4; 9 bases line up with TRBD2. J lost 2 bases, V lost 8 bases, and 22 bases had no gene match. CDR1 MNHEY and CDR2 SMNVEV come from the germline V gene (reference sequence). The CDR3 length is 20 residues. In DNA, the CDR3 is TGTGCCAGCCCCCGGCGAGCGGTTAGCGGGGGTGATAATTCCAAAAACATTCAGTACTTC. Its protein product is CASPRRAVSGGDNSKNIQYF.

There are a few counts of this clonotype. The chain has TRBV5-6 and TRBJ2-3; 9 positions match TRBD2. Germline lookup yields CDR1 SGHDT and CDR2 YYEEEE. The V gene end was trimmed by 3 bases and the J gene end by 6 bases; junction bases not matched to a gene: 8. The CDR3 spans 15 residues. CDR3 loop: CASSSFSGGADTQYF. In DNA form, the CDR3 reads TGTGCCAGCAGCTCTTTTAGCGGGGGAGCGGATACGCAGTATTTT.

The V call is TRBV12-3 or TRBV12-4, the J call TRBJ1-3, with no clear D. The CDR3 contains 14 residues. The ends were cut back, 5 bases at V and 4 bases at J, with 12 bases in the middle. CDR3 nucleotides: TGTGCCAGCAGTCCCCCAGGCATCGGAAACACCATATATTTT. It yields the protein CASSPPGIGNTIYF.

V is TRBV18 and J is TRBJ1-2; D unresolved. Germline CDR1 reads KGHSH; CDR2 reads LQKENI. V was pared by 0 bases and J by 6 bases, with 11 bases between. The CDR3 is 14 amino acids. CDR3 coding DNA: TGTGCCAGCTCACCACCGTCGGGTTCGGATGGCTACACCTTC. It codes for CASSPPSGSDGYTF.

This clonotype was found a few times. The chain employs TRBV10-3 and TRBJ2-3; maybe TRBD1 (6 bases). The germline V gene encodes CDR1 ENHRY and CDR2 SYGVKD. CDR3 length: 14 amino acids. Deletions cut 8 bases from V and 5 bases from J, with 17 bases between. CDR3 nucleotide sequence: TGTGCCATCGGGTACAGGGAAGGCGAAGATACGCAGTATTTT. Translating it yields CAIGYREGEDTQYF.

CDR3 bases: TGCGCCAGCAGCTCCTCGGGACAAGTCGAGACCCAGTACTTC. As protein: CASSSSGQVETQYF. This sequence joins TRBV5-1 and TRBJ2-5, with D possibly being TRBD1 (6 bases). Germline values: CDR1 SGHRS, CDR2 YFSETQ. V dropped 3 bases and J dropped 5 bases, with 14 bases sitting between them. The CDR3 runs to 14 residues.

The count of this clonotype is one. V usage is TRBV5-1 and J usage is TRBJ2-2; 9 bases fit TRBD1. Germline-derived CDR1 and CDR2 are SGHRS and YFSETQ. This CDR3 has 16 amino acids. With V trimmed by 4 bases and J by 6 bases, 10 bases remained unmatched. The CDR3 sequence is CASSRGTGMGSGELFF. Here the CDR3 DNA reads TGCGCCAGCAGCAGAGGGACAGGGATGGGCTCCGGGGAGCTGTTTTTT. The variable domain in full, completed from reference TRBV5-1 and TRBJ2-2, reads KAGVTQTPRYLIKTRGQQVTLSCSPISGHRSVSWYQQTPGQGLQFLFEYFSETQRNKGNFPGRFSGRQFSNSRSEMNVSTLELGDSALYLCASSRGTGMGSGELFFGEGSRLTVL.

V gene TRBV29-1 combines with J gene TRBJ1-5, with D unresolved. CDR3 length: 16 residues. V was cut by 5 bases and J by 7 bases, with 24 bases left in between. CDR1 and CDR2 from the germline V gene are SQVTM and ANQGSEA. The DNA for the CDR3 is TGCAGCGTTTCGACCCTCGGGAGTAAAGTATCCCAGCCCCAGCATTTT. Translation: CSVSTLGSKVSQPQHF.

V is TRBV10-3 and J is TRBJ2-7, with D possibly being TRBD1 (5 bases). The V and J ends lost 4 bases and 2 bases respectively, with 9 bases between them. In germline, CDR1 is ENHRY, CDR2 SYGVKD. This CDR3 region has 13 residues. The CDR3 here is CAISVRRAYEQYF. The CDR3 region has the DNA TGTGCCATCAGTGTGCGCAGGGCCTACGAGCAGTACTTC.

The chain is built from TRBV2 and TRBJ1-4; D is ambiguous. Trimming removed 6 bases at V and 3 bases at J, with 11 bases between. The CDR3 contains 14 residues. Looked up from germline, CDR1 is SNHLY and CDR2 is FYNNEI. The CDR3 is CASSWAGANEKLFF. The DNA for the CDR3 is TGTGCCAGCAGCTGGGCGGGCGCTAATGAAAAACTGTTTTTT.

This chain joins TRBV27 and TRBJ1-2; 7 bases fit TRBD1. The CDR3 covers 16 residues. V was pared by 5 bases and J by 0 bases, with 9 bases of the junction left unmatched. Germline CDR1 is MNHEY and CDR2 is SMNVEV (reference sequence). The CDR3 region has the DNA TGTGCCAGCAGTCTTACAGGGGCTCCAGCTAACTATGGCTACACCTTC. Its protein is CASSLTGAPANYGYTF.